The clone carrying this TCR beta chain showed up many times. Its specificity is unknown. The entry originates in a study of T-cell reconstitution after alpha-beta-depleted transplantation in children. Regarding the study as a whole: The origin of alpha-beta T cells about two months after transplant was reportedly several hundred expanded graft clones. TCRbeta diversity was high at day 60 in some patients (a result of surviving recipient T cells and thymic progenitors).

In germline, CDR1 is MNHEY, CDR2 SVGAGI. The CDR3 consists of 12 residues. Trimming pared 2 bases from V and 8 bases from J, leaving 7 bases between. Construction of the TCRbeta library involved unique molecular identifiers. One entry per CDR3 protein results from TCRdb running MiXCR on the PCR reads. This sample has more than 200,000 distinct CDR3 sequences, with about a quarter found just once. The TCR sequence derives from a girl between 2 and 10 years old with Fanconi anemia, due to receive a stem cell transplant. The sequencing here drew on PBMCs, taken before TCRalphabeta/CD19-depleted stem cell transplant. V and J are TRBV6-5 and TRBJ2-1, with D tentatively TRBD2 (5 bases). This CDR3 is CASSYGGYEQFF. DNA of the CDR3: TGTGCCAGCAGTTACGGAGGTTATGAGCAGTTCTTC.